This is a list of T cell receptor beta chains from one sample in a study of T-cell memory formation after mild COVID-19. TCRdb ran MiXCR on the 5' RACE reads and lists one entry per CDR3 protein. Of about 250,000 distinct CDR3 sequences detected, around 17% appear once; the ten largest clones hold 20% to 25%. Material for sequencing was PBMCs or a T cell subset sorted from them (not recorded which). The receptor set was obtained from a man aged 18 to 29 who had mild COVID-19 (a few samples of this study predate the infection). Cell type and time point are not known. CDR3s include the opening cysteine and the closing phenylalanine or tryptophan. A D gene is named only where the DNA matches it firmly. Clone size is stated in some rows and not others, as once, few, many or a class when expanded.

>NA|TRBV9|TRBD1|TRBJ2-3
TGTGCCAGCAGCCCGGGACAGGTCATTACAGATACGCAGTATTTT
CASSPGQVITDTQYF
>few|TRBV7-3|TRBD2|TRBJ2-1
TGTGCCAGCAGCCAGCGGACTAGCGGGGCCTACAATGAGCAGTTCTTC
CASSQRTSGAYNEQFF
>NA|TRBV5-1|NA|TRBJ1-3
TGCGACAGCAGCTTGGAGGGAAACACCATATATTTT
CDSSLEGNTIYF
>NA|TRBV2|TRBD1|TRBJ2-5
TGTGCCAGCAGTCCTGACAGGGTCGCAGAGACCCAGTACTTC
CASSPDRVAETQYF
>few|TRBV6-2/TRBV6-3|NA|TRBJ2-1
TGTGCCAGCAGTTACTCGAGCGACAATGAGCAGTTCTTC
CASSYSSDNEQFF
>few|TRBV27|NA|TRBJ1-4
TGTGCCAGCAGTTTCCTGGGGAGGTCAACTAATGAAAAACTGTTTTTT
CASSFLGRSTNEKLFF
>NA|TRBV29-1|NA|TRBJ1-2
TGCAGCGTTGATTTAGAGGGTACTAACTATGGCTACACCTTC
CSVDLEGTNYGYTF
>many|TRBV12-3/TRBV12-4|TRBD1|TRBJ1-2
TGTGCCAGCAGTTTGGGACAGGCTAACTATGGCTACACCTTC
CASSLGQANYGYTF
>NA|TRBV9|NA|TRBJ1-4
TGTGCCAGCAGCGCGGGCGGGAAACTGTTTTTT
CASSAGGKLFF
>few|TRBV7-9|NA|TRBJ2-4
TGTGCCAGCAGCTTAGCGCGGTTTGGCCAGTACTTC
CASSLARFGQYF
>NA|TRBV6-5|TRBD1|TRBJ2-3
TGTGCCAGCAGTAACGACAGGGGCATTTATAGTGATACGCAGTATTTT
CASSNDRGIYSDTQYF
>NA|TRBV10-3|TRBD1|TRBJ2-7
TGTGCCATCAGGAGGACAGGGATCGACGAGCAGTACTTC
CAIRRTGIDEQYF
>NA|TRBV12-3/TRBV12-4|NA|TRBJ1-1
TGTGCCAGCAGTCCACTGAACACTGAAGCTTTCTTT
CASSPLNTEAFF
>NA|TRBV5-5|NA|TRBJ1-4
TGTGCCAGCAGCTTGGATGGACGGAATAATGAAAAACTGTTTTTT
CASSLDGRNNEKLFF
>NA|TRBV6-5|NA|TRBJ2-1
TGTGCCAGCAGCCCGACAGAGGCTAATGAGCAGTTCTTC
CASSPTEANEQFF
>NA|TRBV11-2|NA|TRBJ2-1
TGTGCCAGCAGCATTTCCGGGGGCCGCTCCTACAATGAGCAGTTCTTC
CASSISGGRSYNEQFF
>NA|TRBV6-2/TRBV6-3|TRBD1|TRBJ1-5
TGTGCCAGCACCGATTCATGGACAGGCCAACAGCCCCAGCATTTT
CASTDSWTGQQPQHF
>NA|TRBV10-3|NA|TRBJ2-7
TGTGCCATCAGTGACAGCTCCTACGAGCAGTACTTC
CAISDSSYEQYF
>NA|TRBV28|NA|TRBJ1-1
TGTGCCAGCAGTTTACGGCCCCCCAGGAACACTGAAGCTTTCTTT
CASSLRPPRNTEAFF
>NA|TRBV12-3/TRBV12-4|TRBD2|TRBJ2-7
TGTGCCAGCAGTTTTGGGGGGGTGAGTTACGAGCAGTACTTC
CASSFGGVSYEQYF
>few|TRBV20-1|NA|TRBJ2-7
TGCAGTGCTAGGGACAGACCACTCCTCGGGTCCTACGAGCAGTACTTC
CSARDRPLLGSYEQYF
>NA|TRBV6-5|NA|TRBJ1-1
TGTGCCAGCTACGAAGAAGGGGGTAATGAAGCTTTCTTT
CASYEEGGNEAFF
>few|TRBV7-9|TRBD1|TRBJ2-5
TGTGCCAGCAGCCCCGGACAGGGGGTCGGAGAGACCCAGTACTTC
CASSPGQGVGETQYF
>NA|TRBV5-1|TRBD2|TRBJ2-7
TGCGCCAGCAGCTCCGGACTAGCGGGAATGTACGAGCAGTACTTC
CASSSGLAGMYEQYF
>few|TRBV3-1|TRBD2|TRBJ2-7
TGTGCCAGCAGTCTCACGGGGGGAAACGAGCAGTACTTC
CASSLTGGNEQYF
>few|TRBV5-5|NA|TRBJ2-1
TGTGCCAGCAGCTTGATAGGGGACAATGAGCAGTTCTTC
CASSLIGDNEQFF
>few|TRBV7-2|NA|TRBJ2-6
TGTGCCAGCAGCGTTAGGATCCTCTTTTACTCTGGGGCCAACGTCCTGACTTTC
CASSVRILFYSGANVLTF
>NA|TRBV18|NA|TRBJ1-5
TGTGCCAGCTCCCCCAGGAGGGATGGGAATCAGCCCCAGCATTTT
CASSPRRDGNQPQHF
>few|TRBV5-1|NA|TRBJ1-1
TGCGCCAGCAGCCCCCTGGTAACGGGGAACACTGAAGCTTTCTTT
CASSPLVTGNTEAFF
>NA|TRBV2|NA|TRBJ1-1
TGTGCCAGCATTTTCTACAGTAACACTGAAGCTTTCTTT
CASIFYSNTEAFF
>NA|TRBV6-1|NA|TRBJ2-3
TGTGCCAGCAGCCCGTCACTGGATACGCAGTATTTT
CASSPSLDTQYF
>few|TRBV4-3|TRBD1|TRBJ2-2
TGCGCCAGCAGCCTCCAACAGGGGGCCCGAAACACCGGGGAGCTGTTTTTT
CASSLQQGARNTGELFF
>few|TRBV5-5|TRBD1|TRBJ1-6
TGTGCCAGCAGCTCCGGGACAGGAATTTCACCCCTCCACTTT
CASSSGTGISPLHF
>NA|TRBV5-5|TRBD1|TRBJ1-2
TGTGCCAGCAGCTTGGTGGCCAGGGGGGACTATGGCTACACCTTC
CASSLVARGDYGYTF
>NA|TRBV18|NA|TRBJ2-5
TGTGCCAGCTCACCTCGGGTGGTCCAAGAGACCCAGTACTTC
CASSPRVVQETQYF
>NA|TRBV6-5|TRBD2|TRBJ2-3
TGTGCCAGCAGTTACTCGACCGGGGGGAACACAGATACGCAGTATTTT
CASSYSTGGNTDTQYF
>NA|TRBV29-1|TRBD1|TRBJ2-5
TGCAGCGTATGCTATCTGACCGGGACAGGGGCTCAAGAGACCCAGTACTTC
CSVCYLTGTGAQETQYF
>NA|TRBV2|NA|TRBJ1-1
TGTGCCAGTACCATTACCAGGGCGGGCACTGAAGCTTTCTTT
CASTITRAGTEAFF
>few|TRBV7-2|NA|TRBJ1-1
TGTGCCAGCAGCTTAGGGCCGGTTCGGCGGAACACTGAAGCTTTCTTT
CASSLGPVRRNTEAFF
>few|TRBV5-1|TRBD1|TRBJ1-1
TGCGCCAGCAGCTACACCGGGACAGGGGGTAACACTGAAGCTTTCTTT
CASSYTGTGGNTEAFF
>many|TRBV7-2|NA|TRBJ2-2
TGTGCCAGCAGCTTAGCTGGGAACACCGGGGAGCTGTTTTTT
CASSLAGNTGELFF
>NA|TRBV29-1|TRBD1|TRBJ2-7
TGCAGCGTTCGACAGGGGTTCCACGAGCAGTACTTC
CSVRQGFHEQYF
>few|TRBV5-1|NA|TRBJ2-3
TGCGCCAGCAGCTCGGGGACCCGCCGCACAGATACGCAGTATTTT
CASSSGTRRTDTQYF
>few|TRBV7-3|TRBD1|TRBJ1-2
TGTGCCAGCAGCCCATCGACAGGGTCGGGCTACACCTTC
CASSPSTGSGYTF
>NA|TRBV7-2|TRBD1|TRBJ2-7
TGTGCCAGCAGCTTTGCAGGGGGCCACTCATCCGAGCAGTACTTC
CASSFAGGHSSEQYF
>NA|TRBV7-2|NA|TRBJ1-2
TGTGCCAGCAGGGGAGGATCAGGACAGTCCCTCCCTCGAGGCTACACCTTC
CASRGGSGQSLPRGYTF
>few|TRBV2|TRBD2|TRBJ2-1
TGTGCCAGCAGTGGACTTCTAGCGGGGGCCTACAATGAGCAGTTCTTC
CASSGLLAGAYNEQFF
>NA|TRBV7-9|TRBD1|TRBJ1-1
TGTGCCAGCAGCTTAGGACAGGGGATCACTGAAGCTTTCTTT
CASSLGQGITEAFF
>NA|TRBV29-1|NA|TRBJ2-2
TGCAGCGGCGTCTGGGTTGTCGGAGGGCCTCTGTTTTTT
CSGVWVVGGPLFF
>NA|TRBV5-1|NA|TRBJ1-1
TGCGCCAGCAGCTACATCCTGAACACTGAAGCTTTCTTT
CASSYILNTEAFF
>NA|TRBV5-6|NA|TRBJ1-4
TGTGCCAGCAGCAAAAGCCCAAATGAAAAACTGTTTTTT
CASSKSPNEKLFF